Each of the 16 T cell receptor beta chains below was sequenced from the same sample in a study of control samples from healthy donors and cancer patients. TCRdb keeps only in-frame clones here, not all; method: immunoSEQ multiplex PCR. The sample comprises roughly 200,000 clones, about nine tenths of which are singletons, and about 1.7% rests with the top ten. Sequencing used blood. The receptors shown here come from a young man in good health.

This clone was found a few times. Additional DNA sequences in this sample encode the identical CDR3. J is TRBJ2-7 and V is TRBV2; D unclear. Germline assignment: CDR1 SNHLY and CDR2 FYNNEI. V shed 0 bases and J shed 3 bases, with 3 bases lying between them. CDR3 size: 12 residues. CDR3 nucleotides: TGTGCCAGCAGTGAAGCGGGCTACGAGCAGTACTTC. This sequence encodes CASSEAGYEQYF.

V gene TRBV25-1 combines with J gene TRBJ1-1; no firm D call. The V end was cut by 11 bases, the J end by 0 bases, with 22 bases between. This CDR3 spans 16 amino acids. Germline assignment: CDR1 MGHDK and CDR2 SYGVNS. This CDR3 is CASRPAPGSMNTEAFF. In DNA, the CDR3 is TGTGCCTCTCGACCAGCCCCGGGCAGCATGAACACTGAAGCTTTCTTT.

V gene TRBV9 combines with J gene TRBJ2-4, with unresolved D. CDR3 size: 13 residues. The V gene's germline CDR1 is SGDLS and CDR2 YYNGEE. Trimming pared 6 bases from V and 6 bases from J, leaving 13 bases between. The CDR3 loop is CASNDGGRNIQYF. In DNA, the CDR3 is TGTGCCAGCAACGACGGCGGAAGAAACATTCAGTACTTC.

The genes are TRBV11-2 and TRBJ1-2; tentative D call: TRBD1 (6 bases). The CDR3 totals 14 residues. Trimming removed 3 bases at V and 2 bases at J, with 10 bases between. In germline, CDR1 is SGHAT, CDR2 FQNNGV. CDR3 region: CASSLGGENYGYTF. The CDR3 region has the DNA TGTGCCAGCAGCTTGGGGGGCGAAAACTATGGCTACACCTTC.

V and J are TRBV27 and TRBJ2-7; TRBD1 or TRBD2 may be the D gene (5 bases each). CDR1 is MNHEY and CDR2 is SMNVEV in the germline V gene (reference sequence). This CDR3 comprises 15 residues. V was clipped by 5 bases and J by 2 bases, with 16 bases between them. The DNA of the CDR3 is TGTGCCAGCAGTCCAGGGACGATCTGGCCCTACGAGCAGTACTTC. This gives the protein CASSPGTIWPYEQYF.

This chain connects TRBV10-2 to TRBJ2-1; 7 bases align to TRBD1. CDR1 and CDR2 (germline): WSHSY, SAAADI. The V and J ends lost 8 bases and 0 bases, in that order; junction bases with no gene match: 4. This CDR3 has 14 amino acids. The DNA for the CDR3 is TGCGCCAGCGGGACAGCCCACTCCTACAATGAGCAGTTCTTC. Translation gives CASGTAHSYNEQFF.

The DNA of the CDR3 is TGTGCCAGTAGTACCTCGGGAAACACCGGGGAGCTGTTTTTT. The encoded protein is CASSTSGNTGELFF. The rearrangement uses TRBV19 and TRBJ2-2; a weak D match, TRBD2 (5 bases). Germline V gives CDR1 LNHDA, CDR2 SQIVND (reference sequence). The ends were cut back, 4 bases at V and 2 bases at J, with 8 bases in the middle. CDR3 length equals 14 residues.

This chain uses TRBV30 with TRBJ2-3, with 16 bases lining up with TRBD2. Germline assignment: CDR1 GTSNPN and CDR2 SVGIG (reference sequence). The CDR3 has 15 amino acids. V lost 7 bases and J lost 5; bases outside the gene matches: 6. Here the CDR3 reads CASGTSGGAKDTQYF. CDR3 in DNA: TGTGCCTCGGGGACTAGCGGGGGGGCTAAAGATACGCAGTATTTT.

The gene calls are TRBV4-2 and TRBJ2-1; D may be TRBD1 (6 bases). This CDR3 is built from 16 residues. The germline gives CDR1 LGHNA, CDR2 YNFKEQ. V lost 0 bases and J lost 4, with 13 bases in between. Written as DNA, the CDR3 is TGTGCCAGCAGCCAAGAGAGGGGGATAGTGTACAATGAGCAGTTCTTC. Translated: CASSQERGIVYNEQFF.

V usage is TRBV11-3 and J usage is TRBJ2-1; possibly TRBD2 for D (7 bases). This CDR3 has 15 amino acids. CDR1 is SGHNT and CDR2 is YENEEA in the germline V gene. Deletions cut 5 bases from V and 0 bases from J, with 11 bases between. In DNA, the CDR3 is TGTGCCAGCAGCAAGGGGGGGACCTCCTACAATGAGCAGTTCTTC. This sequence encodes CASSKGGTSYNEQFF.

This clone came up a few times. CDR3 sequence (DNA): TGTGCCAGCAGCTTAGGAAAAGGACAGGGTAGCACAGATACGCAGTATTTT. It specifies CASSLGKGQGSTDTQYF. This sequence joins TRBV11-2 and TRBJ2-3, with 8 bases lining up with TRBD1. J lost 0 bases, V lost 1 base, and 6 bases had no gene match. The CDR3 totals 17 residues. CDR1 and CDR2 from the germline V gene are SGHAT and FQNNGV.

The chain employs TRBV27 and TRBJ2-3; 10 bases align to TRBD1. The germline V gene encodes CDR1 MNHEY and CDR2 SMNVEV (reference sequence). The CDR3 sequence is 14 residues long. The V and J ends lost 7 bases and 3 bases, in that order; junction bases with no gene match: 4. For the CDR3, the DNA is TGTGCCAGCACCCGGACAGGGGGAACAGATACGCAGTATTTT. Residues: CASTRTGGTDTQYF.

CDR3 loop: CASSPGQGGQPQHF. The CDR3 DNA reads TGTGCCAGCAGTCCTGGACAGGGCGGCCAGCCCCAGCATTTT. The gene calls are TRBV7-2 and TRBJ1-5; 8 bases match TRBD1. CDR1 SGHTA and CDR2 FQGNSA come from the germline V gene. J gave up 7 bases and V 6 bases, and 8 bases lay outside the gene matches. The CDR3 length is 14 residues.

J is TRBJ2-7 and V is TRBV28; D unresolved. In germline, CDR1 is MDHEN, CDR2 SYDVKM. The CDR3 contains 12 residues. Trimming removed 6 bases from V and 5 bases from J, with 11 bases in between. The CDR3 DNA is TGTGCCAGCAGCGTCAGTTGGAACGAGCAGTACTTC. Translated: CASSVSWNEQYF.

The rearrangement uses TRBV5-8 and TRBJ2-3; D unresolved. CDR3 length equals 14 residues. V was cut by 5 bases and J by 5 bases, with 15 bases left in between. Germline V gives CDR1 SGHTS, CDR2 YDEGEE. This chain's CDR3 is CASRSDKIIDTQYF. In nucleotides, the CDR3 is TGTGCCAGCAGGTCCGACAAGATAATAGATACGCAGTATTTT. Filled out from reference TRBV5-8 and TRBJ2-3, the complete variable domain reads EAGVTQSPTHLIKTRGQQATLRCSPISGHTSVYWYQQALGLGLQFLLWYDEGEERNRGNFPPRFSGRQFPNYSSELNVNALELEDSALYLCASRSDKIIDTQYFGPGTRLTVL.

The sample holds one count of this clone. The rearrangement uses TRBV18 and TRBJ1-1; weak D call: TRBD1 (5 bases). CDR1 and CDR2 (germline): KGHSH, LQKENI. This CDR3 contains 15 residues. V was shortened by 4 bases and J by 8 bases, with 20 bases between the two germline ends. The CDR3 protein is CASSLDSLTLWEAFF. CDR3 sequence (DNA): TGTGCCAGCTCACTCGACAGTCTTACGTTATGGGAAGCTTTCTTT.